The 6 T cell receptor beta chains below come from one sample, sequenced in a study of T-cell memory formation after mild COVID-19. One entry per CDR3 protein, called by TCRdb with MiXCR from the 5' RACE reads. The sample records 200,000 to 250,000 distinct CDR3 sequences, over 9% being singletons. Sequencing used PBMCs or a T cell subset sorted from them (not recorded which). Receptors were obtained from a young man who had mild COVID-19 (a few samples of this study predate the infection). Cell type and time point are not known.

The V gene is TRBV5-1, the J gene TRBJ2-2; 9 bases fit TRBD2. V gave up 3 bases and J gave up 0 bases; unmatched junction bases: 3. Per germline, CDR1 SGHRS and CDR2 YFSETQ. This CDR3 region has 16 residues. This CDR3 reads CASSSGLAANTGELFF. The CDR3 coding sequence is TGCGCCAGCAGCTCGGGACTAGCAGCGAACACCGGGGAGCTGTTTTTT. Looking up the rest from reference TRBV5-1 and TRBJ2-2 gives the full variable domain: KAGVTQTPRYLIKTRGQQVTLSCSPISGHRSVSWYQQTPGQGLQFLFEYFSETQRNKGNFPGRFSGRQFSNSRSEMNVSTLELGDSALYLCASSSGLAANTGELFFGEGSRLTVL.

The chain recombines TRBV2 with TRBJ2-3; no reliable D call. The germline V and J ends were trimmed by 3 bases and 6 bases, with 1 base remaining between them. Germline CDR1 is SNHLY and CDR2 is FYNNEI. This CDR3 has 10 amino acids. CDR3 loop: CASSEDTQYF. CDR3 nucleotide sequence: TGTGCCAGCAGTGAGGATACGCAGTATTTT. The full variable domain, in which reference TRBV2 and TRBJ2-3 provide the parts outside the CDR3, is EPEVTQTPSHQVTQMGQEVILRCVPISNHLYFYWYRQILGQKVEFLVSFYNNEISEKSEIFDDQFSVERPDGSNFTLKIRSTKLEDSAMYFCASSEDTQYFGPGTRLTVL.

This clonotype was picked up many times. The chain combines TRBV11-2 with TRBJ2-7, with D perhaps TRBD1 (6 bases). V shed 2 bases and J shed 4 bases, with 12 bases lying between them. The germline V gene has CDR1 SGHAT and CDR2 FQNNGV. The CDR3 is made up of 14 amino acids. Here the CDR3 reads CASSLTQGHYEQYF. The CDR3 nucleotides are TGTGCCAGCAGCTTAACACAGGGTCATTACGAGCAGTACTTC. Variable domain in full (rest from reference TRBV11-2 and TRBJ2-7): EAGVAQSPRYKIIEKRQSVAFWCNPISGHATLYWYQQILGQGPKLLIQFQNNGVVDDSQLPKDRFSAERLKGVDSTLKIQPAKLEDSAVYLCASSLTQGHYEQYFGPGTRLTVT.

The table lists this clonotype with a few counts. The rearrangement joins TRBV4-3 to TRBJ2-1; 7 bases are a match to TRBD2. Per germline, CDR1 LGHNA and CDR2 YSLEER. The CDR3 covers 15 residues. V dropped 4 bases and J dropped 1; count of bases not matched to a gene: 4. CDR3 amino acids: CASSPTSRSYNEQFF. The CDR3 DNA sequence: TGCGCCAGCAGCCCGACTAGCCGGTCCTACAATGAGCAGTTCTTC.

This clonotype was recorded at least ten times. The chain couples TRBV7-2 to TRBJ2-2, with a possible D match to TRBD1 (5 bases). The germline gives CDR1 SGHTA, CDR2 FQGNSA. Trimming shortened V by 6 bases and J by 0 bases, and 8 bases separated the two germline ends. CDR3 length equals 14 residues. CDR3 sequence: CASRTDSNTGELFF. CDR3 nucleotide sequence: TGTGCCAGCAGGACAGACTCGAACACCGGGGAGCTGTTTTTT.

This clonotype was seen many times. The chain recombines TRBV5-1 with TRBJ2-1, with D unclear. The germline V gene has CDR1 SGHRS and CDR2 YFSETQ. This CDR3 spans 12 amino acids. V was pared by 0 bases and J by 6 bases, with 4 bases between. The CDR3 sequence is CASSLEGNEQFF. The DNA for the CDR3 is TGCGCCAGCAGCTTGGAGGGCAATGAGCAGTTCTTC.